This is a list of T cell receptor beta chains from one sample in a study of blood T cell repertoires in COVID-19. Libraries were prepared by immunoSEQ multiplex PCR; TCRdb keeps only in-frame clonotypes and omits some of them. Among about 57,000 clones listed, roughly nine tenths were seen once. Sequenced material: peripheral blood. These receptors all stem from a woman older than 75 with COVID-19, enrolled during active disease. The CDR3 runs from the conserved cysteine through the conserved F or W.

cdr3_aa j_call v_call
CASTVLGQGKGQYF TRBJ2-7 TRBV7-9
CASSREARADTQYF TRBJ2-3 TRBV6-5
CASSPQKNTEAFF TRBJ1-1 TRBV10-2
CASSTGDSGNTIYF TRBJ1-3 TRBV19
CASSFPTGLEGYTF TRBJ1-2 TRBV7-9
CASRKGTGNTGELFF TRBJ2-2 TRBV10-2
CASSRPRGSHQPQHF TRBJ1-5 TRBV2
CASSDSTRQGEGGNTIYF TRBJ1-3 TRBV6-4
CASDRDARNYGYTF TRBJ1-2 TRBV21-1
CASSISGQLRNTIYF TRBJ1-3 TRBV19
CASSITSGTGGYVSNQPQHF TRBJ1-5 TRBV19